The 18 T cell receptor beta chains presented below share a single source sample, sequenced in a study of T-cell reconstitution after alpha-beta-depleted transplantation in children. During its preparation, the TCRbeta library received unique molecular identifiers. TCRdb ran MiXCR on the PCR reads and lists one entry per CDR3 protein. The profile shows about 980,000 distinct CDR3 sequences, under 30% of them singletons. The material sequenced was PBMCs, mostly from graft donor cells, taken 360 days after TCRalphabeta/CD19-depleted stem cell transplant. All receptors derive from a boy in the first two years of life who had a stem cell transplant for SCID, so the T cells may come from the graft donor.

This clonotype was observed many times. The chain couples TRBV7-6 to TRBJ2-5, with D maybe TRBD2 (6 bases). Germline V gene lookup returns CDR1 SGHVS and CDR2 FNYEAQ. Trimming stripped 2 bases from V and 1 base from J, with 17 bases between. The CDR3 is made up of 17 amino acids. CDR3: CASSLRWRGKGQETQYF. DNA for the CDR3: TGTGCCAGCAGCTTAAGGTGGAGGGGAAAGGGCCAAGAGACCCAGTACTTC.

This clonotype has a handful of counts. V is TRBV6-5 and J is TRBJ2-6; the D gene is possibly TRBD1 (6 bases). The length of the CDR3 is 17 residues. V was trimmed by 2 bases and J by 3 bases, leaving 14 bases between them. The V gene's germline CDR1 is MNHEY and CDR2 SVGAGI. Here the CDR3 DNA reads TGTGCCAGCAGTTACACCAACAGGGCGAGTGGGGCCAACGTCCTGACTTTC. Its translation: CASSYTNRASGANVLTF.

There are a few counts of this clonotype. The chain recombines TRBV5-5 with TRBJ1-6, with a possible D match to TRBD1 (5 bases). Trimming stripped 1 base from V and 7 bases from J, with 15 bases between. Germline V lookup: CDR1 SGHKS, CDR2 YYEKEE (reference sequence). The CDR3 has 16 amino acids. CDR3: CASSLIHTTVNSPLHF. In nucleotides, the CDR3 is TGTGCCAGCAGCTTGATTCATACGACAGTAAATTCACCCCTCCACTTT.

This clonotype was counted between two and nine times. This chain joins TRBV4-1 and TRBJ1-1; 7 bases are a match to TRBD1. The CDR3 length is 12 residues. Germline values: CDR1 MGHRA, CDR2 YSYEKL. The ends lost 5 bases at V and 3 bases at J; junction bases unmatched: 0. CDR3 nucleotides: TGCGCCAGCAGCAGGGGGCACACTGAAGCTTTCTTT. Residues: CASSRGHTEAFF.

In this sample, this clonotype turned up a few times. The genes are TRBV7-3 and TRBJ2-6; D ambiguous. CDR3 length equals 14 residues. The germline V gene encodes CDR1 SGHTA and CDR2 FQGTGA. V lost 6 bases to trimming and J lost 0 bases, with 6 bases between them. Here the CDR3 DNA reads TGTGCCAGCAGGCTGCACTCTGGGGCCAACGTCCTGACTTTC. Protein product: CASRLHSGANVLTF.

Only one count was recorded for this clonotype. The chain recombines TRBV15 with TRBJ2-4, with 10 bases lining up with TRBD2. V lost 4 bases to trimming and J lost 9 bases; unmatched junction nucleotides: 15. CDR3 length: 17 amino acids. From germline, CDR1 is LNHNV and CDR2 YYDKDF (reference sequence). The CDR3 DNA follows: TGTGCCACCAGCAAGGCACGTACTAGCGGGATTGGGGGCATTCAGTACTTC. Its protein is CATSKARTSGIGGIQYF.

This clonotype occurred a few times. The chain is built from TRBV28 and TRBJ1-5; 9 nucleotides match TRBD1. CDR3 length: 14 amino acids. The germline gives CDR1 MDHEN, CDR2 SYDVKM. V lost 3 bases, J lost 8 bases, and 5 bases stayed unmatched. CDR3 in DNA: TGTGCCAGCAGTTTTAGACAGGGGGGTAAGCCCCAGCATTTT. This codes for CASSFRQGGKPQHF.

The chain links TRBV29-1 to TRBJ1-1; 10 bases are shared with TRBD1. Germline V gene data show CDR1 as SQVTM and CDR2 as ANQGSEA. This CDR3 spans 14 amino acids. Germline trimming cut 7 bases from V and 2 bases from J; bases unmatched to any gene: 7. The CDR3 DNA is TGCAGCGCTAGAGGACAGGGGGGCAACACTGAAGCTTTCTTT. It yields the protein CSARGQGGNTEAFF. The whole variable domain, remainder taken from reference TRBV29-1 and TRBJ1-1, is SAVISQKPSRDICQRGTSLTIQCQVDSQVTMMFWYRQQPGQSLTLIATANQGSEATYESGFVIDKFPISRPNLTFSTLTVSNMSPEDSSIYLCSARGQGGNTEAFFGQGTRLTVV.

The chain links TRBV19 to TRBJ2-7, with unresolved D. From germline, CDR1 is LNHDA and CDR2 SQIVND (reference sequence). There are 12 residues in the CDR3. Trimming removed 4 bases at V and 6 bases at J, with 10 bases between. DNA for the CDR3: TGTGCCAGTAGTACGCCAATGGGCGAGCAGTACTTC. This translates into CASSTPMGEQYF.

This sequence joins TRBV7-2 and TRBJ2-2, with 9 positions matching TRBD2. Trimming at V came to 2 bases and at J to 5 bases, leaving 9 bases not matched to a gene. The CDR3 contains 17 residues. CDR1 is SGHTA and CDR2 is FQGNSA in the germline V gene. The CDR3 DNA is TGTGCCAGCAGCTTAAGGGCGGGGGGGCCTCGAACCGGGGAGCTGTTTTTT. Its translation: CASSLRAGGPRTGELFF.

The chain couples TRBV12-3 or TRBV12-4 to TRBJ2-2, with D unclear. This CDR3 has 13 amino acids. The V end lost 11 bases, the J end lost 0 bases, and 10 bases lay between the germline ends. CDR3 sequence reads: CALGSSNTGELFF. DNA of the CDR3: TGTGCCCTGGGCAGTTCGAACACCGGGGAGCTGTTTTTT.

The J gene is TRBJ2-1, the V gene TRBV20-1; D unresolved. CDR1 and CDR2 (germline): DFQATT, SNEGSKA (reference sequence). CDR3 size: 16 residues. The V gene lost 6 bases and the J gene lost 2 bases, with 20 bases spanning the gap. CDR3 DNA sequence: TGCAGTGCGGCCCCAAACCCGGACGGAGCCTACAATGAGCAGTTCTTC. Protein: CSAAPNPDGAYNEQFF.

There are a few counts of this clonotype. This chain uses TRBV5-1 with TRBJ1-1; tentatively, D is TRBD1 (5 bases). Trimming shortened V by 2 bases and J by 1 base, and 9 bases separated the two germline ends. Per germline, CDR1 SGHRS and CDR2 YFSETQ. The CDR3 covers 14 residues. The CDR3 here is CASSLQARNTEAFF. CDR3 DNA: TGCGCCAGCAGCTTACAGGCCCGGAACACTGAAGCTTTCTTT. Full variable domain (remainder filled in from reference TRBV5-1 and TRBJ1-1): KAGVTQTPRYLIKTRGQQVTLSCSPISGHRSVSWYQQTPGQGLQFLFEYFSETQRNKGNFPGRFSGRQFSNSRSEMNVSTLELGDSALYLCASSLQARNTEAFFGQGTRLTVV.

This chain links TRBV5-1 with TRBJ2-7, with 9 bases that match TRBD1. Germline V CDR1 and CDR2: SGHRS, YFSETQ. After removal of 4 bases from V and 4 bases from J, the junction contained 6 bases not matched to a gene. The CDR3 is 14 residues long. The CDR3 nucleotides read TGCGCCAGCAGCATCCGGGACAGGGAATACGAGCAGTACTTC. Its translation: CASSIRDREYEQYF.

In its sample, this clonotype was seen a few times. The gene calls are TRBV29-1 and TRBJ2-7, with D tentatively TRBD1 or TRBD2 (5 bases each). Per germline, CDR1 SQVTM and CDR2 ANQGSEA. This CDR3 has 14 residues. V dropped 6 bases and J dropped 1 base, with 16 bases sitting between them. CDR3 in DNA: TGCAGCGTGAAGGGGAGCAGGGAGTCCTACGAGCAGTACTTC. Amino acids: CSVKGSRESYEQYF.

The table lists this clonotype with a few counts. The J gene is TRBJ1-6, the V gene TRBV20-1; perhaps TRBD1 as D (5 bases). V dropped 0 bases and J dropped 8 bases, with 17 bases sitting between them. Per germline, CDR1 DFQATT and CDR2 SNEGSKA (reference sequence). The CDR3 is 16 amino acids. The CDR3 here is CSARDGRGLRDSPLHF. As DNA, the CDR3 is TGCAGTGCTAGAGATGGTCGGGGGTTAAGGGATTCACCCCTCCACTTT.

This clonotype was detected only a few times. This chain links TRBV9 with TRBJ1-2; unclear D gene. The ends were cut back, 4 bases at V and 4 bases at J, with 17 bases in the middle. The CDR3 length is 15 residues. Germline V gene data show CDR1 as SGDLS and CDR2 as YYNGEE. The CDR3, as DNA: TGTGCCAGCAGCTCCGATCCCGGCAACTTCTATGGCTACACCTTC. Residues: CASSSDPGNFYGYTF.

This chain links TRBV7-9 with TRBJ2-3; the D is unclear. V was cut by 2 bases and J by 2 bases, with 11 bases left in between. Germline assignment: CDR1 SEHNR and CDR2 FQNEAQ (reference sequence). This CDR3 is built from 15 residues. The CDR3 DNA sequence: TGTGCCAGCAGCTTATACCAGCTTCCCACAGATACGCAGTATTTT. Its protein product is CASSLYQLPTDTQYF.